This record looks at one TCR beta chain sequence and its context. Its specificity is unknown. Germline CDR1 MNHEY, CDR2 SMNVEV (reference sequence). V lost 6 bases and J lost 0; bases outside the gene matches: 5. The CDR3 is 14 residues long. The sample comes from a study of memory CD8 T cells in hepatitis C reinfection. Study-wide context: After reinfection, a couple of primary-infection resolvers became chronically infected. HCV reinfection: RNA-positive following two negative tests at least 60 days apart.

General observations from the study: With 5 or 6 donors, public clonotype conclusions could not be definitive.

Time point defined: late/post reinfection, 12 to 24 weeks after detection. The sorted cells went straight to TCR sequencing with no prior in vitro expansion. The data were produced by immunoSEQ multiplex PCR, yet TCRdb's version contains in-frame clones alone and is incomplete. Of about 50,000 clones listed, approximately 92% are singletons. This sequence originates from a man aged 18 to 29 with hepatitis C virus infection. The rearrangement links TRBV27 to TRBJ2-7; TRBD1 aligns across 7 bases. The specimen was naive CD8+ T cells sorted from blood. The CDR3 DNA sequence: TGTGCCAGCAGCTCAGGGGGTAGCTCCTACGAGCAGTACTTC. Amino acids: CASSSGGSSYEQYF.